This is a list of T cell receptor beta chains from one sample in a study of blood T cell repertoires in COVID-19. Method: immunoSEQ multiplex PCR; TCRdb's copy keeps in-frame clones and lacks some. The table shows some 28,000 clones, with about 85% occurring only once. Source material: peripheral blood. These TCRs come from a human donor in a cohort sampled during active COVID-19. CDR3s include the opening cysteine and the closing phenylalanine or tryptophan. D genes are given only for firm matches. Clone size, where shown, is once, few, many, or a class for clones that have expanded.

d_gene: -; j_gene: TRBJ1-2; v_gene: TRBV4-2; abundance: -; CDR3aa: CASSQAETGPFNYGYTF
d_gene: TRBD2; j_gene: TRBJ2-3; v_gene: TRBV2; abundance: few; CDR3aa: CASSVLAGGTDTQYF
d_gene: TRBD1; j_gene: TRBJ2-7; v_gene: TRBV19; abundance: -; CDR3aa: CASSIPGQGATYEQYF
d_gene: -; j_gene: TRBJ1-2; v_gene: TRBV6-5; abundance: -; CDR3aa: CASIDDRGGGYTF
d_gene: -; j_gene: TRBJ2-7; v_gene: TRBV30; abundance: -; CDR3aa: CAWSEGVGSYEQYF
d_gene: TRBD1; j_gene: TRBJ1-2; v_gene: TRBV4-3; abundance: few; CDR3aa: CASSRDSNYGYTF
d_gene: TRBD1; j_gene: TRBJ1-2; v_gene: TRBV30; abundance: -; CDR3aa: CAWSPLDRDDYGYTF
d_gene: -; j_gene: TRBJ1-1; v_gene: TRBV11-2; abundance: few; CDR3aa: CASSRSKTEAFF
d_gene: -; j_gene: TRBJ2-1; v_gene: TRBV3-1/TRBV3-2; abundance: medium-sized; CDR3aa: CASSPVGGPGEQFF
d_gene: TRBD2; j_gene: TRBJ2-3; v_gene: TRBV4-3; abundance: -; CDR3aa: CASSRQGTSGGPRTDTQYF
d_gene: -; j_gene: TRBJ1-2; v_gene: TRBV7-2; abundance: once; CDR3aa: CASSLGRRQIYGYTF
d_gene: TRBD2; j_gene: TRBJ2-3; v_gene: TRBV9; abundance: once; CDR3aa: CASSVLAGSSTDTQYF
d_gene: TRBD1; j_gene: TRBJ1-2; v_gene: TRBV5-6; abundance: -; CDR3aa: CASSLLGQGRRKGYTF
d_gene: -; j_gene: TRBJ1-6; v_gene: TRBV27; abundance: -; CDR3aa: CASSSISYSYNSPLHF
d_gene: -; j_gene: TRBJ1-3; v_gene: TRBV18; abundance: -; CDR3aa: CASSPAANTIYF
d_gene: TRBD1; j_gene: TRBJ2-7; v_gene: TRBV29-1; abundance: -; CDR3aa: CSVMRGDRGIYEQYF
d_gene: -; j_gene: TRBJ1-4; v_gene: TRBV27; abundance: -; CDR3aa: CASRPDRTATNEKLFF
d_gene: -; j_gene: TRBJ2-3; v_gene: TRBV4-2; abundance: -; CDR3aa: CASSQEERSTDTQYF
d_gene: -; j_gene: TRBJ2-2; v_gene: TRBV5-4; abundance: -; CDR3aa: CASSLGSGVNTGELFF
d_gene: TRBD1; j_gene: TRBJ1-5; v_gene: TRBV19; abundance: -; CDR3aa: CASSISGTGANWQPQHF
d_gene: -; j_gene: TRBJ2-5; v_gene: TRBV4-2; abundance: -; CDR3aa: CASSQVWDTQGETQYF
d_gene: -; j_gene: TRBJ1-2; v_gene: TRBV6-2/TRBV6-3; abundance: -; CDR3aa: CASSRVYGYTF
d_gene: -; j_gene: TRBJ2-7; v_gene: TRBV6-5; abundance: -; CDR3aa: CASSYSGHSARYEQYF
d_gene: -; j_gene: TRBJ1-3; v_gene: TRBV6-6; abundance: -; CDR3aa: CASSDPRGPGNTIYF
d_gene: TRBD1; j_gene: TRBJ2-7; v_gene: TRBV5-6; abundance: -; CDR3aa: CASSLAPRTGGEQYF
d_gene: -; j_gene: TRBJ2-3; v_gene: TRBV10-3; abundance: once; CDR3aa: CAISRAGDTQYF
d_gene: -; j_gene: TRBJ2-5; v_gene: TRBV18; abundance: -; CDR3aa: CASSPLQGQETQYF
d_gene: TRBD2; j_gene: TRBJ2-1; v_gene: TRBV7-2; abundance: -; CDR3aa: CASSFRASGGLYNEQFF
d_gene: TRBD1; j_gene: TRBJ2-7; v_gene: TRBV6-5; abundance: -; CDR3aa: CASSPTGGYSHEQYF
d_gene: TRBD1; j_gene: TRBJ2-5; v_gene: TRBV28; abundance: -; CDR3aa: CASSSLPGQGVRETQYF
d_gene: TRBD2; j_gene: TRBJ2-3; v_gene: TRBV27; abundance: -; CDR3aa: CASSLLGGADTQYF
d_gene: TRBD1; j_gene: TRBJ1-2; v_gene: TRBV5-6; abundance: -; CDR3aa: CASSWPNGQGASGGYTF
d_gene: -; j_gene: TRBJ1-2; v_gene: TRBV19; abundance: -; CDR3aa: CASSPLAGTFYGYTF
d_gene: TRBD1; j_gene: TRBJ1-6; v_gene: TRBV7-2; abundance: -; CDR3aa: CASSLEGQGTSPLHF
d_gene: -; j_gene: TRBJ1-2; v_gene: TRBV4-2; abundance: -; CDR3aa: CASSQDIGVGGYTF
d_gene: -; j_gene: TRBJ1-1; v_gene: TRBV2; abundance: -; CDR3aa: CASSRGGTEAFF
d_gene: -; j_gene: TRBJ1-2; v_gene: TRBV7-8; abundance: -; CDR3aa: CASSLARGPTDYGYTF
d_gene: -; j_gene: TRBJ1-2; v_gene: TRBV12-3/TRBV12-4; abundance: -; CDR3aa: CASSFPYTF
d_gene: -; j_gene: TRBJ2-7; v_gene: TRBV28; abundance: -; CDR3aa: CASSPRTPLYEQYF
d_gene: TRBD1; j_gene: TRBJ1-1; v_gene: TRBV2; abundance: -; CDR3aa: CASTRGRNTEAFF
d_gene: TRBD1; j_gene: TRBJ2-1; v_gene: TRBV5-1; abundance: -; CDR3aa: CASSLGTGLYNEQFF
d_gene: -; j_gene: TRBJ1-2; v_gene: TRBV7-2; abundance: -; CDR3aa: CASSSAPILSGYTF
d_gene: -; j_gene: TRBJ1-6; v_gene: TRBV5-4; abundance: few; CDR3aa: CASSLGGPGGSPLHF
d_gene: -; j_gene: TRBJ2-5; v_gene: TRBV18; abundance: few; CDR3aa: CASSPGGETQYF
d_gene: -; j_gene: TRBJ2-1; v_gene: TRBV4-3; abundance: -; CDR3aa: CASSHGGHEQFF
d_gene: -; j_gene: TRBJ2-7; v_gene: TRBV7-9; abundance: -; CDR3aa: CASRFPGAGLGEQYF
d_gene: -; j_gene: TRBJ2-3; v_gene: TRBV12-3/TRBV12-4; abundance: -; CDR3aa: CASTGGLDTQYF
d_gene: -; j_gene: TRBJ2-5; v_gene: TRBV19; abundance: few; CDR3aa: CASSTRTSYQETQYF
d_gene: -; j_gene: TRBJ2-7; v_gene: TRBV2; abundance: -; CDR3aa: CASSASRAYEQYF
d_gene: -; j_gene: TRBJ1-1; v_gene: TRBV12-3/TRBV12-4; abundance: -; CDR3aa: CASNYGQNTEAFF
d_gene: -; j_gene: TRBJ1-6; v_gene: TRBV5-1; abundance: -; CDR3aa: CASSLTGKSYNSPLHF
d_gene: -; j_gene: TRBJ2-3; v_gene: TRBV5-6; abundance: -; CDR3aa: CASSLGGASTDTQYF
d_gene: -; j_gene: TRBJ2-3; v_gene: TRBV24-1; abundance: -; CDR3aa: CATGGIGSDTQYF
d_gene: -; j_gene: TRBJ2-7; v_gene: TRBV6-5; abundance: -; CDR3aa: CASSRTRGSYEQYF
d_gene: -; j_gene: TRBJ2-1; v_gene: TRBV7-2; abundance: -; CDR3aa: CASSPRQFNEQFF
d_gene: -; j_gene: TRBJ2-4; v_gene: TRBV10-2; abundance: -; CDR3aa: CASRALQGEGKNIQYF
d_gene: TRBD1; j_gene: TRBJ1-2; v_gene: TRBV7-2; abundance: once; CDR3aa: CASSATGGDYGYTF